What follows are 21 T cell receptor beta chains derived from one specimen sequenced in a study of shared clonotypes between healthy human individuals (dated by TCRdb to about 2020). Library preparation employed the immunoSEQ multiplex PCR assay. TCRdb's version of the immuneACCESS table is confined to in-frame rearrangements and falls short of the full clone set. An unresolved V gene accounts for under half of the shortfall where checked; the remainder is of unknown origin. This sample is represented by hundreds of thousands of clones; 90% to 97% of them were singletons. The top ten hold less than 0.06% of the sample. Sequencing was done on a sample of naive CD4+ T cells sorted from blood. This sample's cell subset or site label indicates: CD45RA+ positively selected. Receptors were obtained from a woman aged 25-40 years in good health.

This clone was seen a few times. This chain uses TRBV2 with TRBJ2-7, with D possibly being TRBD2 (6 bases). This CDR3 comprises 15 residues. Trimming removed 3 bases from V and 2 bases from J, with 14 bases in between. Looked up from germline, CDR1 is SNHLY and CDR2 is FYNNEI. This chain's CDR3 is CASSEGGTWAYEQYF. The CDR3 region has the DNA TGTGCCAGCAGTGAGGGTGGGACTTGGGCCTACGAGCAGTACTTC.

The gene calls are TRBV4-1 and TRBJ2-3; D uncertain. V lost 5 bases to trimming and J lost 6 bases, with 15 bases between them. Germline V gene data show CDR1 as MGHRA and CDR2 as YSYEKL. The CDR3 runs to 14 residues. The CDR3 loop is CASSWTSPGDTQYF. The DNA of the CDR3 is TGCGCCAGCAGCTGGACCAGCCCCGGCGATACGCAGTATTTT.

The chain is built from TRBV18 and TRBJ1-3; D is unclear. CDR3 length: 15 amino acids. CDR1 and CDR2 (germline): KGHSH, LQKENI. Trimming pared 0 bases from V and 2 bases from J, leaving 8 bases between. In nucleotides, the CDR3 is TGTGCCAGCTCACCACCGGGCCCAGCTGGAAACACCATATATTTT. Its protein product is CASSPPGPAGNTIYF.

This clone was seen a single time. The chain carries TRBV13 and TRBJ1-2; D gene ambiguous. Per germline, CDR1 PRHDT and CDR2 FYEKMQ (reference sequence). The CDR3 spans 15 residues. Trimming removed 0 bases from V and 1 base from J, with 9 bases in between. The CDR3 here is CASSLGTEYNYGYTF. The CDR3 nucleotides read TGTGCCAGCAGCTTAGGCACAGAATATAACTATGGCTACACCTTC.

The CDR3 coding sequence is TGTGCCAGCAGAGGAATAGGTGTGAACACTGAAGCTTTCTTT. Protein product: CASRGIGVNTEAFF. This chain joins TRBV11-3 and TRBJ1-1; D gene unclear. CDR3 length equals 14 residues. Germline assignment: CDR1 SGHNT and CDR2 YENEEA. V shed 6 bases and J shed 0 bases, with 11 bases lying between them.

This CDR3 reads CATRGPGVLAGWDTQYF. CDR3 coding DNA: TGTGCCACCAGAGGCCCAGGGGTGCTAGCGGGATGGGATACGCAGTATTTT. The chain recombines TRBV15 with TRBJ2-3; 9 bases map to TRBD2. The CDR3 contains 17 residues. The V gene end was trimmed by 6 bases and the J gene end by 6 bases; junction bases not matched to a gene: 16. CDR1 is LNHNV and CDR2 is YYDKDF in the germline V gene (reference sequence).

This clone was observed a single time. The chain couples TRBV21-1 to TRBJ2-2; the table calls TRBD1, which could not be checked here. TRBV21-1 is flagged as a pseudogene. The CDR3 has 16 amino acids. CDR3 in DNA: TGTGCCAGCAGCAGGTTGGGACAGGGGGACACCGGGGAGCTGTTTTTT. It is translated as CASSRLGQGDTGELFF.

V is TRBV6-4 and J is TRBJ2-1; TRBD2 is a possible D gene (5 bases). Trimming pared 7 bases from V and 4 bases from J, leaving 20 bases between. The CDR3 consists of 16 residues. Germline V gene lookup returns CDR1 MRHNA and CDR2 SNTAGT. This CDR3 is CASINLALQLYNEQFF. The CDR3 DNA reads as TGTGCCAGCATAAACCTAGCTCTACAACTTTACAATGAGCAGTTCTTC.

The V call is TRBV18, the J call TRBJ2-1; possibly TRBD2 for D (6 bases). V gave up 0 bases and J gave up 9 bases, with 15 bases separating them. The CDR3 covers 15 residues. Germline loops: CDR1 KGHSH, CDR2 LQKENI. This chain's CDR3 is CASSPPAGSGGEQFF. CDR3 nucleotides: TGTGCCAGCTCACCACCGGCCGGGAGTGGCGGTGAGCAGTTCTTC.

This clone was observed a handful of times. V gene TRBV9 combines with J gene TRBJ1-2; D might be TRBD1 (6 bases). Germline lookup yields CDR1 SGDLS and CDR2 YYNGEE. This CDR3 is 12 amino acids long. V was shortened by 7 bases and J by 4 bases, with 11 bases between the two germline ends. This CDR3 reads CASGRDTYGYTF. CDR3 DNA sequence: TGTGCCAGCGGCCGGGACACCTATGGCTACACCTTC.

This clone was counted a single time. The chain combines TRBV13 with TRBJ1-2, with D perhaps TRBD1 (5 bases). Germline loops: CDR1 PRHDT, CDR2 FYEKMQ (reference sequence). The CDR3 runs 14 residues. The V and J ends lost 5 bases and 8 bases respectively, with 18 bases between them. DNA for the CDR3: TGTGCCAGCAGCCCCCGGGCCAGGGTTAGAGGCTACACCTTC. Translation: CASSPRARVRGYTF.

This clone was seen a few times. The V gene is TRBV28, the J gene TRBJ2-7; D gene ambiguous. CDR3 length: 14 residues. Germline V CDR1 and CDR2: MDHEN, SYDVKM. Between the trimmed V and J ends, which lost 7 bases and 0 bases, there was a span of 13 bases. This CDR3 reads CASNLRDSSYEQYF. The CDR3 DNA reads TGTGCCAGCAACCTCAGAGACTCCTCCTACGAGCAGTACTTC.

The chain couples TRBV6-5 to TRBJ1-3; no clear D gene. CDR1 MNHEY and CDR2 SVGAGI come from the germline V gene. Trimming removed 7 bases from V and 0 bases from J, with 13 bases in between. The CDR3 consists of 15 residues. As DNA, the CDR3 is TGTGCCAGCAAGATTAAGCACCACTCTGGAAACACCATATATTTT. Translation gives CASKIKHHSGNTIYF.

This chain links TRBV5-1 with TRBJ2-1; TRBD2 matches 9 bases. Trimming at V came to 3 bases and at J to 3 bases, leaving 1 base not matched to a gene. In germline, CDR1 is SGHRS, CDR2 YFSETQ. The CDR3 is 14 residues long. The CDR3 sequence: CASSSTSGYNEQFF. The CDR3 DNA reads TGCGCCAGCAGCTCGACTAGCGGCTACAATGAGCAGTTCTTC.

The rearrangement uses TRBV7-2 and TRBJ1-3, with a possible D match to TRBD1 (6 bases). Germline V gene data show CDR1 as SGHTA and CDR2 as FQGNSA. Between the trimmed V and J ends, which lost 4 bases and 0 bases, there was a span of 7 bases. The CDR3 extends over 14 amino acids. The CDR3 spells CASSSDSSGNTIYF. The CDR3 region has the DNA TGTGCCAGCAGCTCGGACAGCTCTGGAAACACCATATATTTT. Using reference TRBV7-2 and TRBJ1-3 for the parts outside the CDR3, the full variable domain is GAGVSQSPSNKVTEKGKDVELRCDPISGHTALYWYRQSLGQGLEFLIYFQGNSAPDKSGLPSDRFSAERTGGSVSTLTIQRTQQEDSAVYLCASSSDSSGNTIYFGEGSWLTVV.

The chain combines TRBV7-8 with TRBJ1-4; D unclear. Germline V lookup: CDR1 SGHVS, CDR2 FQNEAQ. V lost 0 bases to trimming and J lost 7 bases, with 15 bases between them. The length of the CDR3 is 16 residues. In DNA, the CDR3 is TGTGCCAGCAGCTTAGCTTCGGCAAGCGATATTGAAAAACTGTTTTTT. It codes for CASSLASASDIEKLFF.

The rearrangement links TRBV29-1 to TRBJ2-3; 8 bases fit TRBD2. Per the germline V gene, CDR1 is SQVTM and CDR2 is ANQGSEA. V lost 7 bases and J lost 4; bases outside the gene matches: 10. The CDR3 has 14 amino acids. CDR3: CSAQPGLAADTQYF. The CDR3 DNA reads TGCAGCGCTCAACCCGGACTAGCTGCAGATACGCAGTATTTT.

This clone occurred once. The chain links TRBV28 to TRBJ2-5; possible D gene TRBD2, 6 bases. TRBJ2-7 matches the DNA end more closely, so the J call is doubtful. The CDR3 has 12 residues. CDR1 MDHEN and CDR2 SYDVKM come from the germline V gene. The chain's CDR3 is CASAGGVYEQYF. The CDR3 DNA reads TGTGCCAGCGCCGGAGGGGTCTACGAGCAGTACTTC.

The CDR3 reads CASSSSGDTQYF. CDR3 in DNA: TGTGCCAGCAGCTCGTCAGGGGATACGCAGTATTTT. The chain combines TRBV7-3 with TRBJ2-3, with a weak D call TRBD1 (5 bases). This CDR3 spans 12 amino acids. The V and J ends lost 4 bases and 6 bases respectively, with 8 bases between them. Germline V lookup: CDR1 SGHTA, CDR2 FQGTGA.

V is TRBV7-2 and J is TRBJ2-7; a weak D match, TRBD2 (6 bases). Germline CDR1 is SGHTA and CDR2 is FQGNSA. With 4 bases removed from V and 2 bases from J, the gap between germline ends came to 9 bases. The CDR3 spans 13 residues. The CDR3 nucleotides are TGTGCCAGCAGCTACCCGGGGGCCTACGAGCAGTACTTC. As protein: CASSYPGAYEQYF.

This clone was recorded once. The CDR3 DNA reads TGCGCCAGCAGCCAGACAGGGACAGGGGGCTACGAGCAGTACTTC. It yields the protein CASSQTGTGGYEQYF. This chain uses TRBV4-3 with TRBJ2-7; 11 nucleotides align to TRBD1. The trim removed 3 bases at V and 3 bases at J, leaving 4 bases unmatched. The germline gives CDR1 LGHNA, CDR2 YSLEER. This CDR3 has 15 residues.